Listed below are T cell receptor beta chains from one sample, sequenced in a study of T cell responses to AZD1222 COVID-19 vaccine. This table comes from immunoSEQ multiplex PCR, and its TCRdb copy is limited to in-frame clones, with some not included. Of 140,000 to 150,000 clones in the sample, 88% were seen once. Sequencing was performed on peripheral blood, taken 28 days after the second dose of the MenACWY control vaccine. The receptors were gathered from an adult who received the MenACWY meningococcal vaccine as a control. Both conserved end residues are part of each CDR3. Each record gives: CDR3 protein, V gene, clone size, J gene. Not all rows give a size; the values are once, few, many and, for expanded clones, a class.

CDR3: CSASGGGKTQYF
V: TRBV29-1
size: NA
J: TRBJ2-5

CDR3: CASSQDRQGPQGEQYF
V: TRBV4-2
size: NA
J: TRBJ2-7

CDR3: CASSPRGDWPGEQYF
V: TRBV4-1
size: NA
J: TRBJ2-7

CDR3: CASSLILNWGYTF
V: TRBV5-6
size: NA
J: TRBJ1-2

CDR3: CASSLPNTIYF
V: TRBV12-3/TRBV12-4
size: few
J: TRBJ1-3

CDR3: CASSYHFKDSNQPQHF
V: TRBV6-5
size: few
J: TRBJ1-5

CDR3: CASTSDGTPAGKLFF
V: TRBV13
size: NA
J: TRBJ1-4

CDR3: CASSRYNGGSYSPLHF
V: TRBV4-1
size: NA
J: TRBJ1-6

CDR3: CASSTSGRNNEQFF
V: TRBV5-1
size: NA
J: TRBJ2-1

CDR3: CASTPRGLAGPDTQYF
V: TRBV19
size: NA
J: TRBJ2-3

CDR3: CASSVGTANGYTF
V: TRBV9
size: NA
J: TRBJ1-2

CDR3: CASSGWRGPNQPQHF
V: TRBV6-2/TRBV6-3
size: NA
J: TRBJ1-5

CDR3: CASRLIRGGNEQYF
V: TRBV11-2
size: many
J: TRBJ2-7

CDR3: CASSLTVYEQYF
V: TRBV7-9
size: NA
J: TRBJ2-7

CDR3: CASSQDGQGPYEQYF
V: TRBV4-1
size: NA
J: TRBJ2-7

CDR3: CASSAGQGLANYGYTF
V: TRBV25-1
size: NA
J: TRBJ1-2

CDR3: CASSVGQGLYFYEQYF
V: TRBV5-5
size: NA
J: TRBJ2-7

CDR3: CASSAGSYGYTF
V: TRBV12-3/TRBV12-4
size: NA
J: TRBJ1-2

CDR3: CASSLASGKYSPLHF
V: TRBV13
size: NA
J: TRBJ1-6

CDR3: CASSDVDRDSSGNTIYF
V: TRBV6-1
size: NA
J: TRBJ1-3

CDR3: CATSRDTGPGEKLFF
V: TRBV15
size: NA
J: TRBJ1-4

CDR3: CASSDRLDFTGELFF
V: TRBV6-1
size: NA
J: TRBJ2-2

CDR3: CASSPYPGRGNTEAFF
V: TRBV27
size: NA
J: TRBJ1-1

CDR3: CASSGEPYEQYF
V: TRBV2
size: NA
J: TRBJ2-7

CDR3: CASSQVMNYGYTF
V: TRBV14
size: NA
J: TRBJ1-2

CDR3: CATSYPALTGGYGYTF
V: TRBV15
size: NA
J: TRBJ1-2

CDR3: CASSKALPTYNSPLHF
V: TRBV9
size: NA
J: TRBJ1-6

CDR3: CASSLGRVTDTQYF
V: TRBV5-8
size: NA
J: TRBJ2-3

CDR3: CASSQEGQGDSPLHF
V: TRBV4-2
size: NA
J: TRBJ1-6

CDR3: CASSSGGGPYEQYF
V: TRBV6-2/TRBV6-3
size: NA
J: TRBJ2-7

CDR3: CASSDITGFGALSSPLHF
V: TRBV7-2
size: NA
J: TRBJ1-6

CDR3: CATSRTASSYNEQFF
V: TRBV15
size: NA
J: TRBJ2-1

CDR3: CASSPVGTRNTIYF
V: TRBV2
size: NA
J: TRBJ1-3

CDR3: CASRALDSLYGYTF
V: TRBV19
size: NA
J: TRBJ1-2

CDR3: CASSYSRSIPDTQYF
V: TRBV6-5
size: NA
J: TRBJ2-3

CDR3: CAISGTIYEQYF
V: TRBV10-3
size: NA
J: TRBJ2-7

CDR3: CSVLPGRGNEQFF
V: TRBV29-1
size: NA
J: TRBJ2-1

CDR3: CASSLPGQGARDEQFF
V: TRBV7-2
size: NA
J: TRBJ2-1

CDR3: CASSNTDFGSYEQYF
V: TRBV4-1
size: NA
J: TRBJ2-7

CDR3: CASSSPSGGPGNEQYF
V: TRBV7-9
size: NA
J: TRBJ2-7

CDR3: CASSVVGLAMDTQYF
V: TRBV9
size: few
J: TRBJ2-3

CDR3: CASRVGTTYGYTF
V: TRBV7-9
size: NA
J: TRBJ1-2

CDR3: CASRPHGSYNEQFF
V: TRBV7-2
size: NA
J: TRBJ2-1

CDR3: CASGLSGHEQYF
V: TRBV12-5
size: NA
J: TRBJ2-7

CDR3: CASSRKDKNTEAFF
V: TRBV6-5
size: once
J: TRBJ1-1

CDR3: CASSVVGARMAEAFF
V: TRBV9
size: NA
J: TRBJ1-1

CDR3: CASSLRTGPTYEQYF
V: TRBV27
size: NA
J: TRBJ2-7

CDR3: CASSYSSAGNNQPQHF
V: TRBV6-5
size: NA
J: TRBJ1-5

CDR3: CASRGTNYGYTF
V: TRBV28
size: NA
J: TRBJ1-2

CDR3: CASVGGADTEAFF
V: TRBV6-5
size: NA
J: TRBJ1-1

CDR3: CASSPDLTYGYTF
V: TRBV14
size: few
J: TRBJ1-2